The next 3 T cell receptor beta chains were all read from a single sample in a study of post-analysis software for immune sequencing data. General observations from the study: Higher frequency in patients than in controls was seen for five TRBV segments, with TRBV5-6, TRBV5-1 and TRBV20-1 among them.

These TCRs' antigens remain unknown. Included in the TCR beta cDNA libraries were unique molecular identifiers. TCRdb independently ran MiXCR on the PCR reads; one entry per CDR3 protein. The sample includes 600,000 to 700,000 distinct CDR3 sequences, approximately 59% of them seen just once. The sequenced material came from blood. These receptors all stem from a girl between 2 and 10 years old with multiple sclerosis.

The chain uses TRBV10-3 and TRBJ2-7; possible D gene TRBD1, 5 bases. The germline CDR1 and CDR2 sequences are ENHRY and SYGVKD. Trimming removed 6 bases at V and 2 bases at J, with 8 bases between. This CDR3 contains 12 residues. In nucleotides, the CDR3 is TGTGCCATCAGGACAGCTACCTACGAGCAGTACTTC. It translates to CAIRTATYEQYF.

The chain combines TRBV4-2 with TRBJ1-4, with no clear D. The CDR3 totals 16 residues. Germline CDR1 and CDR2: LGHNA and YNFKEQ. Trimming removed 0 bases at V and 0 bases at J, with 8 bases between. The CDR3 sequence: CASSQEGGTTNEKLFF. Here the CDR3 DNA reads TGTGCCAGCAGCCAAGAAGGAGGGACAACTAATGAAAAACTGTTTTTT.

A remark on this clonotype: One end of the junction varies from germline; a read error may be responsible. The genes are TRBV5-6 and TRBJ2-7; 7 bases are a match to TRBD1. CDR1 and CDR2 from the germline V gene are SGHDT and YYEEEE. The CDR3 runs 14 residues. The CDR3 is CASSLLQGSYERYF. The DNA of the CDR3 is TGTGCCAGCAGCTTACTACAGGGGTCCTACGAGCGGTACTTC.